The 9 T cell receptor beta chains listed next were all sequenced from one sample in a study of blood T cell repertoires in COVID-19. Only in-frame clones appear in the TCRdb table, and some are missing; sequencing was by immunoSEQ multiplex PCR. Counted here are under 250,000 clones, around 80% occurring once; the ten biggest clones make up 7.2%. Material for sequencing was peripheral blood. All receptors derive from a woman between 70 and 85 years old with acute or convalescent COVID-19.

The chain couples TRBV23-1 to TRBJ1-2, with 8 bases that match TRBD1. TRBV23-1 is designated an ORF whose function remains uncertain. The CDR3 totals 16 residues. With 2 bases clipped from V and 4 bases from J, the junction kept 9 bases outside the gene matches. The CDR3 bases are TGCGCCAGCAGTCAACCCGGACAGGGCTTCGGCTATGGCTACACCTTC. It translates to CASSQPGQGFGYGYTF.

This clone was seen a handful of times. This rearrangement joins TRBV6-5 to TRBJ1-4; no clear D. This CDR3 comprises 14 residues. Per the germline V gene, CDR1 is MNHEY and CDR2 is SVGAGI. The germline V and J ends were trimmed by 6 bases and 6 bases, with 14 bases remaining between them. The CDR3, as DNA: TGTGCCAGCAGGGTTTACGTAGCGGATGAAAAACTGTTTTTT. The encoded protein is CASRVYVADEKLFF.

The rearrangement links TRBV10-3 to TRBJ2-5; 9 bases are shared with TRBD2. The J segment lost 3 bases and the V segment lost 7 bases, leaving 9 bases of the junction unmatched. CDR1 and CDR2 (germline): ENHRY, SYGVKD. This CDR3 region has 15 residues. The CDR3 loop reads CAITQTAGGKETQYF. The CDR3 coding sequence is TGTGCCATCACCCAAACAGCGGGGGGCAAAGAGACCCAGTACTTC.

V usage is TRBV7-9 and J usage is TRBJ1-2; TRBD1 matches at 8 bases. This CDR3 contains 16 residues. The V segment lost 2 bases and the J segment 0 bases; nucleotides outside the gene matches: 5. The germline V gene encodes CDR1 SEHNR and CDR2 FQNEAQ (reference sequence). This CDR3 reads CASSLWRTGTNYGYTF. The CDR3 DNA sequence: TGTGCCAGCAGCTTATGGAGGACAGGGACTAACTATGGCTACACCTTC.

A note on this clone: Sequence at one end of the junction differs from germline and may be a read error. CDR3 DNA: TGTGCCAGCAGGGAATCAGGGGGCTCCTACAATGAGCAGTTCTTC. Translation gives CASRESGGSYNEQFF. The chain links TRBV25-1 to TRBJ2-1; 7 nucleotides agree with TRBD1. There are 15 residues in the CDR3. From germline, CDR1 is MGHDK and CDR2 SYGVNS. The whole variable domain, remainder taken from reference TRBV25-1 and TRBJ2-1, is EADIYQTPRYLVIGTGKKITLECSQTMGHDKMYWYQQDPGMELHLIHYSYGVNSTEKGDLSSESTVSRIRTEHFPLTLESARPSHTSQYLCASRESGGSYNEQFFGPGTRLTVL.

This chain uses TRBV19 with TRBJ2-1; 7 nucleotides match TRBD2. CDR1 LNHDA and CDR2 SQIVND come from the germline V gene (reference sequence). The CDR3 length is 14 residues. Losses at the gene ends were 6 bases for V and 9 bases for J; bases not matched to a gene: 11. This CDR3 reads CASSPQHGGGEQFF. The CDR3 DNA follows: TGTGCCAGTAGCCCACAACACGGCGGGGGTGAGCAGTTCTTC.

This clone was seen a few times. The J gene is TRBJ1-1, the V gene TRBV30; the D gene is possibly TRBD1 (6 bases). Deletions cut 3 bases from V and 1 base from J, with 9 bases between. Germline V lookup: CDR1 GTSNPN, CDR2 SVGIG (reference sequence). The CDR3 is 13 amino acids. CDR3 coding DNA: TGTGCCTGGAGGAGGGGGGGGAACACTGAAGCTTTCTTT. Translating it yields CAWRRGGNTEAFF.

CDR3 bases: TGTGCCAGCAGTTACCGACAGGAAGCTTTCTTT. Amino acids: CASSYRQEAFF. This sequence joins TRBV6-5 and TRBJ1-1, with a weak D call TRBD1 (5 bases). With 2 bases removed from V and 8 bases from J, the gap between germline ends came to 6 bases. CDR3 length: 11 amino acids. From germline, CDR1 is MNHEY and CDR2 SVGAGI.

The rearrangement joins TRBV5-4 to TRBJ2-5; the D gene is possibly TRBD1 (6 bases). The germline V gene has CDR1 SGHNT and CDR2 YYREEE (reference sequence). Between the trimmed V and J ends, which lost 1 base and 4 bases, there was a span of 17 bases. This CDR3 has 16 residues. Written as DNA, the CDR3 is TGTGCCAGCAGCTTGAACCCCACAGGGATTGGAGAGACCCAGTACTTC. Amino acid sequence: CASSLNPTGIGETQYF.